The rows below give T cell receptor beta chains drawn from one sample of a study of T cells in Graves' hyperthyroidism and ophthalmopathy. TCRdb analysed the multiplex PCR reads with MiXCR anew, one entry per CDR3 protein. The table lists about 420,000 distinct CDR3 sequences, roughly 13% of them singletons. Sequencing input: blood. The origin of the receptors is a woman younger than 35 with Graves' hyperthyroidism. The CDR3 runs from the conserved cysteine through the conserved F or W. A D gene is named only where the DNA matches it firmly. The size of a clone is reported for some rows only, either as once, few or many, or as a class for expanded clones.

abundance	d_gene	v_gene	j_gene	len	CDR3aa	CDR3nt
few	TRBD2	TRBV7-9	TRBJ2-2	19	CASSPPSLAGSLFAGELFF	TGTGCCAGCAGCCCCCCCTCGCTAGCGGGATCGTTGTTCGCCGGGGAGCTGTTTTTT
many	NA	TRBV12-3/TRBV12-4	TRBJ2-3	18	CASNQAGQGLPSTDTQYF	TGTGCCAGCAATCAGGCGGGGCAGGGCCTCCCTAGCACAGATACGCAGTATTTT
NA	NA	TRBV29-1	TRBJ2-7	13	CSAQGFFTYEQYF	TGCAGCGCCCAGGGATTCTTCACCTACGAGCAGTACTTC
many	TRBD1	TRBV12-3/TRBV12-4	TRBJ2-7	14	CASSLGQGGYEQYF	TGTGCCAGCAGCCTTGGACAGGGGGGGTACGAGCAGTACTTC
many	NA	TRBV11-2	TRBJ2-5	14	CASSPQADQETQYF	TGTGCCAGCAGCCCACAAGCGGATCAAGAGACCCAGTACTTC
NA	NA	TRBV15	TRBJ2-7	16	CATSRGAGGGSYDQYF	TGTGCCACCAGCAGAGGTGCAGGAGGCGGTTCGTACGACCAGTACTTC
few	TRBD1	TRBV14	TRBJ2-1	15	CASSQRDRGSNEQFF	TGTGCCAGCAGCCAAAGGGACAGGGGAAGTAATGAGCAGTTCTTC
NA	NA	TRBV7-3	TRBJ2-2	13	CASSITSSGELFF	TGTGCCAGCAGCATCACTAGTTCCGGGGAGCTGTTTTTT
NA	NA	TRBV7-6	TRBJ1-5	15	CASSLGGGQIQPQHF	TGTGCCAGCAGCTTGGGAGGGGGGCAAATTCAGCCCCAGCATTTT
many	NA	TRBV28	TRBJ1-2	15	CASSLQGRVGYGYTF	TGTGCCAGCAGTTTGCAGGGGCGGGTTGGCTATGGCTACACCTTC
few	NA	TRBV28	TRBJ1-1	16	CASGRDSAPMNTEAFF	TGTGCCAGCGGCCGAGACTCCGCCCCTATGAACACTGAAGCTTTCTTT
many	NA	TRBV11-2	TRBJ2-1	15	CASSLAGVVGNEQFF	TGTGCCAGCAGCTTAGCCGGGGTAGTAGGCAATGAGCAGTTCTTC
NA	NA	TRBV7-9	TRBJ2-5	15	CASSLESGIGETQYF	TGTGCCAGCAGCTTAGAGTCGGGGATTGGAGAGACCCAGTACTTC
few	NA	TRBV5-8	TRBJ2-7	13	CASSHDEPYEQYF	TGTGCCAGCAGCCACGATGAGCCCTACGAGCAGTACTTC
NA	TRBD1	TRBV7-2	TRBJ2-3	15	CASSSGQGAQDTQYF	TGTGCCAGCAGCTCGGGACAGGGGGCGCAAGATACGCAGTATTTT
many	NA	TRBV6-6	TRBJ1-1	14	CASSYREVNTEAFF	TGTGCCAGCAGTTACCGAGAAGTGAACACTGAAGCTTTCTTT
many	NA	TRBV6-1	TRBJ2-1	14	CASSDRGLYNEQFF	TGTGCCAGCAGTGACCGGGGCTTGTACAATGAGCAGTTCTTC
NA	NA	TRBV7-9	TRBJ1-3	17	CASSLLGVTVFGNTIYF	TGTGCCAGCAGCTTACTAGGTGTGACAGTCTTCGGAAACACCATATATTTT
many	TRBD2	TRBV2	TRBJ2-3	18	CASSPVRLSGTSGRSQYF	TGTGCCAGCAGCCCTGTCCGACTCTCCGGGACTAGCGGGAGGTCGCAGTATTTT
NA	NA	TRBV9	TRBJ2-5	18	CASSLSLDSQGGGETQYF	TGTGCCAGCAGCCTTAGCCTGGACTCCCAGGGGGGAGGAGAGACCCAGTACTTC
NA	NA	TRBV7-3	TRBJ2-1	15	CASSSSSYHGDEQFF	TGTGCCAGCAGCTCGAGTTCATATCACGGGGATGAGCAGTTCTTC
many	NA	TRBV12-3/TRBV12-4	TRBJ1-3	16	CASSLQGEGSGNTIYF	TGTGCCAGCAGTTTACAGGGCGAGGGCTCTGGAAACACCATATATTTT
many	NA	TRBV6-6	TRBJ2-1	15	CASSYSSRGANEQFF	TGTGCCAGCAGTTACTCGTCCAGGGGTGCGAATGAGCAGTTCTTC
NA	NA	TRBV7-2	TRBJ2-1	17	CASSLSLGNGGHNEQFF	TGTGCCAGCAGCTTATCCTTAGGGAATGGGGGACACAATGAGCAGTTCTTC
many	NA	TRBV27	TRBJ2-1	14	CASSLLAGAHEQFF	TGTGCCAGCAGTTTATTGGCGGGGGCCCATGAGCAGTTCTTC
NA	NA	TRBV28	TRBJ2-1	14	CASSFDPVYNEQFF	TGTGCCAGCAGTTTTGATCCAGTTTACAATGAGCAGTTCTTC
many	TRBD2	TRBV20-1	TRBJ2-5	16	CSARAYNGTSWETQYF	TGCAGTGCTAGAGCCTACAATGGGACTAGCTGGGAGACCCAGTACTTC
NA	NA	TRBV6-2/TRBV6-3	TRBJ2-7	15	CASDADGGFSSEQYF	TGTGCCAGTGACGCGGATGGGGGTTTTTCGAGCGAGCAGTACTTC
many	NA	TRBV7-3	TRBJ1-1	15	CASSLSPELNTEAFF	TGTGCCAGCAGCTTGTCACCAGAGCTGAACACTGAAGCTTTCTTT
many	NA	TRBV7-2	TRBJ2-3	14	CASSPSAATDTQYF	TGTGCCAGCAGCCCCTCCGCAGCCACAGATACGCAGTATTTT
many	TRBD1	TRBV7-9	TRBJ2-7	14	CASLPGQDVYEQYF	TGTGCCAGTCTACCGGGACAGGATGTGTACGAGCAGTACTTC
many	NA	TRBV20-1	TRBJ2-7	12	CTTNRGSREQYF	TGCACCACAAATCGGGGGTCGCGCGAGCAGTACTTC
NA	NA	TRBV9	TRBJ1-3	15	CASTTGPGSGNTIYF	TGTGCCAGCACGACGGGACCCGGCTCTGGAAACACCATATATTTT
many	NA	TRBV12-3/TRBV12-4	TRBJ2-6	14	CASSFVPGANVLTF	TGTGCCAGCAGTTTTGTTCCTGGGGCCAACGTCCTGACTTTC
NA	TRBD1	TRBV12-3/TRBV12-4	TRBJ1-3	14	CAGSLTGSGNTIYF	TGTGCCGGCAGTCTGACAGGGTCTGGAAACACCATATATTTT
many	NA	TRBV2	TRBJ2-2	12	CASTMGTGELFF	TGTGCCAGCACGATGGGAACCGGGGAGCTGTTTTTT
many	NA	TRBV4-1	TRBJ2-1	16	CASSQGSSRVLGEQFF	TGCGCCAGCAGCCAAGGGTCTAGTCGGGTTCTCGGTGAGCAGTTCTTC
many	NA	TRBV20-1	TRBJ2-2	14	CSASTGTNTGELFF	TGCAGTGCTAGTACAGGGACGAACACCGGGGAGCTGTTTTTT
many	TRBD1	TRBV2	TRBJ1-2	18	CASSLGPGTGEFNYGYTF	TGTGCCAGCAGTCTGGGCCCCGGGACAGGCGAATTTAACTATGGCTACACCTTC
NA	NA	TRBV28	TRBJ2-7	15	CASNPRTLVGSEQYF	TGTGCCAGCAACCCTCGGACTTTAGTGGGTTCCGAGCAGTACTTC
many	TRBD2	TRBV3-1	TRBJ2-7	16	CASSRLAGDVSYEQYF	TGTGCCAGCAGCCGACTAGCGGGAGATGTCTCCTACGAGCAGTACTTC
few	TRBD1	TRBV7-3	TRBJ2-1	15	CASSQGGLSYNEQFF	TGTGCCAGCAGCCAAGGGGGCTTATCCTACAATGAGCAGTTCTTC
many	NA	TRBV7-3	TRBJ2-1	15	CASSPDSREGSEQFF	TGTGCCAGCTCCCCGGACTCTCGCGAGGGTTCTGAGCAGTTCTTC
NA	NA	TRBV5-1	TRBJ2-3	15	CASSARDSSTDTQYF	TGCGCCAGCAGCGCTAGGGATTCTAGCACAGATACGCAGTATTTT
many	NA	TRBV28	TRBJ1-5	15	CASSLLRQNNQPQHF	TGTGCCAGCAGTTTGTTAAGACAGAACAATCAGCCCCAGCATTTT
many	TRBD1	TRBV5-6	TRBJ2-7	16	CASSLRPGQGTYEQYF	TGTGCCAGCAGCCTAAGGCCGGGACAGGGCACCTACGAGCAGTACTTC
many	NA	TRBV11-2	TRBJ2-7	14	CASSLIQEDYEQYF	TGTGCCAGCAGCTTGATACAGGAGGACTACGAGCAGTACTTC
many	NA	TRBV3-1	TRBJ2-1	16	CASSQDLGGSYNEQFF	TGTGCCAGCAGCCAAGATTTGGGGGGCTCCTACAATGAGCAGTTCTTC
many	TRBD2	TRBV12-3/TRBV12-4	TRBJ2-3	17	CASAGTSGRASTDTQYF	TGTGCCAGCGCCGGGACTAGCGGGAGGGCTAGCACAGATACGCAGTATTTT
many	TRBD2	TRBV28	TRBJ2-3	18	CASLSLGGSGSITDTQYF	TGTGCCAGCCTTAGTTTAGGGGGTAGCGGGAGTATCACAGATACGCAGTATTTT
many	NA	TRBV6-1	TRBJ2-5	12	CASRTEGKTQYF	TGTGCCAGCCGGACAGAGGGCAAGACCCAGTACTTC
many	NA	TRBV27	TRBJ2-1	13	CASSSAALGEQFF	TGTGCCAGCAGTTCGGCCGCCCTCGGGGAGCAGTTCTTC
many	NA	TRBV12-3/TRBV12-4	TRBJ1-2	12	CASSLATEGYTF	TGTGCCAGCAGTTTAGCGACTGAAGGCTACACCTTC
NA	NA	TRBV9	TRBJ2-1	15	CASSKEGSSYNEQFF	TGTGCCAGCAGCAAAGAGGGGAGCTCCTACAATGAGCAGTTCTTC
many	TRBD1	TRBV3-1	TRBJ1-1	15	CASSRFPGQGTEAFF	TGTGCCAGCAGCAGGTTTCCGGGACAGGGGACTGAAGCTTTCTTT